Presented here are 28 T cell receptor beta chains from one specimen sequenced in a study of cytomegalovirus exposure and HLA in healthy donors. Primers for the PCR totalled 60 Vbeta and 13 Jbeta. The assay was immunoSEQ multiplex PCR, and TCRdb's table has in-frame clones only and misses some. The table has about 130,000 clones, 8% to 11% seen once; the top ten hold 4.6%. Sequencing was performed on PBMCs. These receptors came from a woman under 30 in good health and CMV-seropositive.

The chain links TRBV5-1 to TRBJ1-1, with 7 nucleotides matching TRBD1. CDR3 length equals 15 residues. J was trimmed by 1 base and V by 2 bases; bases with no gene match: 5. Per the germline V gene, CDR1 is SGHRS and CDR2 is YFSETQ. The CDR3 sequence: CASSLMGQTNTEAFF. CDR3 DNA sequence: TGCGCCAGCAGCTTAATGGGACAGACGAACACTGAAGCTTTCTTT. The entire variable domain, with the rest obtained from reference TRBV5-1 and TRBJ1-1, is as follows: KAGVTQTPRYLIKTRGQQVTLSCSPISGHRSVSWYQQTPGQGLQFLFEYFSETQRNKGNFPGRFSGRQFSNSRSEMNVSTLELGDSALYLCASSLMGQTNTEAFFGQGTRLTVV.

The V and J genes are TRBV28 and TRBJ1-4; D remains unclear. V was trimmed by 4 bases and J by 7 bases, leaving 10 bases between them. This CDR3 is 13 amino acids long. CDR1 and CDR2 (germline): MDHEN, SYDVKM. The CDR3 loop reads CASSSRPSEKLFF. As DNA, the CDR3 is TGTGCCAGCAGTTCTAGGCCTAGTGAAAAACTGTTTTTT.

The gene calls are TRBV2 and TRBJ2-7; D is uncertain. Trimming took 8 bases from V and 0 from J, leaving 11 bases between them. This CDR3 comprises 13 residues. The germline V gene has CDR1 SNHLY and CDR2 FYNNEI. The CDR3 nucleotides read TGTGCCAGCCATGAACTGAGCTCCTACGAGCAGTACTTC. This sequence encodes CASHELSSYEQYF.

In this sample, this clone turned up a few times. The CDR3 bases are TGTGCCAGCAGCTCAGGACAGGGGCAAGAGACCCAGTACTTC. Amino acids: CASSSGQGQETQYF. This chain joins TRBV7-9 and TRBJ2-5; 9 bases are shared with TRBD1. Losses at the gene ends were 4 bases for V and 2 bases for J; bases not matched to a gene: 2. The CDR3 consists of 14 residues. The V gene's germline CDR1 is SEHNR and CDR2 FQNEAQ (reference sequence).

The chain couples TRBV4-1 to TRBJ1-1, with a weak D call TRBD1 (6 bases). CDR3 length: 17 residues. V lost 0 bases, J lost 5 bases, and 19 bases lay in between. CDR1 and CDR2 (germline): MGHRA, YSYEKL. This CDR3 is CASSQDLVGQPFTEAFF. CDR3 DNA sequence: TGCGCCAGCAGCCAAGATTTAGTTGGACAGCCGTTTACTGAAGCTTTCTTT.

This clone was observed a handful of times. A read error may produce the germline difference seen at one junction end. The chain's CDR3 is CASSEDFLYVGEKLFF. CDR3 sequence (DNA): TGTGCCAGCAGCGAAGACTTTCTATACGTCGGGGAAAAACTGTTTTTT. The J gene is TRBJ1-4, the V gene TRBV2; D is uncertain. The CDR3 runs 16 residues. Germline CDR1 reads SNHLY; CDR2 reads FYNNEI.

This clone was counted only a few times. The rearrangement uses TRBV11-2 and TRBJ1-5, with D unclear. This CDR3 is 13 amino acids long. Trimming cost V 5 bases and J 7 bases, with 12 bases left between them. The germline V gene has CDR1 SGHAT and CDR2 FQNNGV. The CDR3 DNA sequence: TGTGCCAGCAGCCTCAACCGACTCCAGCCCCAGCATTTT. Translating gives CASSLNRLQPQHF.

Ten or more counts support this clone. The V call is TRBV30, the J call TRBJ1-1; no firm D call. V was pared by 2 bases and J by 1 base, with 8 bases between. Germline-derived CDR1 and CDR2 are GTSNPN and SVGIG (reference sequence). The CDR3 covers 13 residues. The CDR3 protein is CAWSIQPNTEAFF. CDR3 DNA: TGTGCCTGGAGTATACAGCCGAACACTGAAGCTTTCTTT. The complete variable domain, with remaining parts taken from reference TRBV30 and TRBJ1-1, reads SQTIHQWPATLVQPVGSPLSLECTVEGTSNPNLYWYRQAAGRGLQLLFYSVGIGQISSEVPQNLSASRPQDRQFILSSKKLLLSDSGFYLCAWSIQPNTEAFFGQGTRLTVV.

In this sample, this clone turned up a few times. The CDR3 DNA is TGTGCCAGCAGGCTAGGGACAGGGAACACTGAAGCTTTCTTT. Protein sequence: CASRLGTGNTEAFF. The V call is TRBV2, the J call TRBJ1-1; TRBD1 agrees at 8 bases. V lost 6 bases and J lost 1; bases outside the gene matches: 4. The germline gives CDR1 SNHLY, CDR2 FYNNEI. The CDR3 is made up of 14 amino acids.

This clone was counted between two and nine times. CDR3 sequence (DNA): TGTGCCAGCAGCTTCGGGGCGACGGGACAGAGCACAGATACGCAGTATTTT. This codes for CASSFGATGQSTDTQYF. The chain recombines TRBV11-3 with TRBJ2-3; 7 bases fit TRBD1. CDR3 length equals 17 residues. The J segment lost 0 bases and the V segment lost 3 bases, leaving 9 bases of the junction unmatched. Looked up from germline, CDR1 is SGHNT and CDR2 is YENEEA.

The rearrangement joins TRBV19 to TRBJ2-3, with 8 nucleotides matching TRBD1. CDR3 length: 16 amino acids. V shed 5 bases and J 0 bases; nucleotides not matched to a gene: 7. Germline CDR1 is LNHDA and CDR2 is SQIVND (reference sequence). This CDR3 reads CASSPRTGTSTDTQYF. CDR3 nucleotide sequence: TGTGCCAGTAGTCCCCGGACAGGGACTAGCACAGATACGCAGTATTTT.

This sequence joins TRBV30 and TRBJ2-1; D gene ambiguous. CDR1 GTSNPN and CDR2 SVGIG come from the germline V gene (reference sequence). The ends were cut back, 0 bases at V and 6 bases at J, with 9 bases in the middle. The CDR3 sequence is 13 residues long. CDR3 sequence (DNA): TGTGCCTGGAGTGTACTGAGCTCCAATGAGCAGTTCTTC. Protein sequence: CAWSVLSSNEQFF.

This clone turned up a few times. The gene calls are TRBV10-3 and TRBJ2-6; D remains unclear. CDR3 length: 14 amino acids. The germline V gene encodes CDR1 ENHRY and CDR2 SYGVKD. With 11 bases removed from V and 5 bases from J, the gap between germline ends came to 16 bases. As DNA, the CDR3 is TGTGCCGCCCCCCCGGAGCGCCGGGCCAACGTCCTGACTTTC. It encodes CAAPPERRANVLTF.

This clone was detected only a few times. The genes are TRBV19 and TRBJ1-5; TRBD1 agrees at 8 bases. The germline V gene encodes CDR1 LNHDA and CDR2 SQIVND (reference sequence). This CDR3 comprises 17 residues. The V segment lost 3 bases and the J segment 1 base; nucleotides outside the gene matches: 8. The CDR3: CASSIGQGAASNQPQHF. In DNA, the CDR3 is TGTGCCAGTAGTATCGGGCAGGGGGCTGCGAGCAATCAGCCCCAGCATTTT. Filled out from reference TRBV19 and TRBJ1-5, the complete variable domain reads DGGITQSPKYLFRKEGQNVTLSCEQNLNHDAMYWYRQDPGQGLRLIYYSQIVNDFQKGDIAEGYSVSREKKESFPLTVTSAQKNPTAFYLCASSIGQGAASNQPQHFGDGTRLSIL.

This clone has just a few counts. This rearrangement joins TRBV19 to TRBJ1-1; D is possibly TRBD1 (5 bases). This CDR3 has 13 residues. Germline V lookup: CDR1 LNHDA, CDR2 SQIVND (reference sequence). With 6 bases removed from V and 5 bases from J, the gap between germline ends came to 13 bases. CDR3 nucleotide sequence: TGTGCCAGTAGGGCAGGGAGGAATACTGAAGCTTTCTTT. Protein product: CASRAGRNTEAFF.

This chain links TRBV10-3 with TRBJ2-1, with D perhaps matching TRBD1 (5 bases). Germline values: CDR1 ENHRY, CDR2 SYGVKD. The CDR3 totals 11 residues. Deletions cut 11 bases from V and 9 bases from J, with 14 bases between. The CDR3 sequence is CASAMGLEQFF. CDR3 in DNA: TGTGCCTCTGCCATGGGGCTTGAGCAGTTCTTC.

This rearrangement joins TRBV29-1 to TRBJ1-4, with 8 nucleotides matching TRBD1. The CDR3 is 13 amino acids. Unmatched junction bases numbered 5, after V lost 6 bases and J lost 5 bases. Germline-derived CDR1 and CDR2 are SQVTM and ANQGSEA. CDR3 nucleotides: TGCAGCGTCAAGGACAGGGTGAATGAAAAACTGTTTTTT. It translates to CSVKDRVNEKLFF.

The rearrangement uses TRBV27 and TRBJ1-3; perhaps TRBD1 as D (6 bases). Deletions cut 6 bases from V and 0 bases from J, with 9 bases between. Germline assignment: CDR1 MNHEY and CDR2 SMNVEV (reference sequence). CDR3 size: 14 residues. The CDR3 region has the DNA TGTGCCAGCAGGGACAGTCTCTCTGGAAACACCATATATTTT. Protein sequence: CASRDSLSGNTIYF.

This rearrangement joins TRBV6-5 to TRBJ1-5; weak D call: TRBD1 (6 bases). The CDR3 has 13 residues. Looked up from germline, CDR1 is MNHEY and CDR2 is SVGAGI. V lost 6 bases and J 7 bases, leaving 13 bases between the germline ends. The CDR3 loop is CASRSTGKQPQHF. The CDR3 coding sequence is TGTGCCAGCAGATCCACAGGGAAACAGCCCCAGCATTTT.

For the CDR3, the DNA is TGTGCCAGCAGTGTAGACACAAACACTGAAGCTTTCTTT. Translating gives CASSVDTNTEAFF. The genes are TRBV28 and TRBJ1-1; no definite D call. The ends were cut back, 5 bases at V and 2 bases at J, with 9 bases in the middle. This CDR3 has 13 amino acids. The V gene's germline CDR1 is MDHEN and CDR2 SYDVKM.

In its sample, this clone was seen a few times. The chain combines TRBV9 with TRBJ2-5; tentative D call: TRBD2 (6 bases). The germline gives CDR1 SGDLS, CDR2 YYNGEE. Deletions cut 2 bases from V and 2 bases from J, with 13 bases between. CDR3 length: 15 amino acids. The chain's CDR3 is CASSVSGLHQETQYF. CDR3 coding DNA: TGTGCCAGCAGCGTGTCGGGACTGCATCAAGAGACCCAGTACTTC.

This clone showed up just a few times. The CDR3 DNA reads as TGTGCCAGCAGTTACTCGAAGTCGGCAGGGGTTGAGCAGTTCTTC. Translation: CASSYSKSAGVEQFF. This chain connects TRBV6-5 to TRBJ2-1; tentative D call: TRBD1 (6 bases). V was shortened by 0 bases and J by 9 bases, with 15 bases between the two germline ends. Germline V gives CDR1 MNHEY, CDR2 SVGAGI. The CDR3 has 15 residues.

This clone was detected a few times. The chain links TRBV13 to TRBJ1-1; tentative D call: TRBD1 (6 bases). Trimming pared 0 bases from V and 5 bases from J, leaving 16 bases between. The V gene's germline CDR1 is PRHDT and CDR2 FYEKMQ (reference sequence). The CDR3 length is 16 residues. In nucleotides, the CDR3 is TGTGCCAGCAGCTTAGGTCCCCGGGGGGGCAAAACTGAAGCTTTCTTT. Its translation is CASSLGPRGGKTEAFF.

J is TRBJ1-5 and V is TRBV6-1; no firm D call. Germline V lookup: CDR1 MNHNS, CDR2 SASEGT. V dropped 1 base and J dropped 9 bases, with 10 bases sitting between them. The CDR3 is made up of 13 amino acids. The CDR3 region has the DNA TGTGCCAGCAGTGAAGGGCGGATCCTGCCCCAGCATTTT. Translation gives CASSEGRILPQHF.

The V and J genes are TRBV9 and TRBJ2-3; TRBD2 is a possible D gene (6 bases). The CDR3 contains 15 residues. Trimming shortened V by 4 bases and J by 4 bases, and 16 bases separated the two germline ends. In germline, CDR1 is SGDLS, CDR2 YYNGEE. In DNA form, the CDR3 reads TGTGCCAGCAGCCCAATTGGACTACAACCAGATACGCAGTATTTT. This translates into CASSPIGLQPDTQYF.

This clone was seen only a few times. This sequence joins TRBV6-6 and TRBJ1-2; a weak D match, TRBD1 (6 bases). Germline loops: CDR1 MNHNY, CDR2 SVGAGI (reference sequence). The CDR3 loop spans 13 amino acids. Trimming removed 2 bases from V and 7 bases from J, with 11 bases in between. CDR3 in DNA: TGTGCCAGCAGTTACACTTCGGACAGTGGCTACACCTTC. This sequence encodes CASSYTSDSGYTF.

This clone occurred a few times. The chain joins TRBV18 to TRBJ1-1; no clear D. Trimming pared 6 bases from V and 1 base from J, leaving 15 bases between. Per germline, CDR1 KGHSH and CDR2 LQKENI. CDR3 size: 15 residues. The CDR3 protein is CASSQWTVWNTEAFF. Here the CDR3 DNA reads TGTGCCAGCTCTCAATGGACTGTCTGGAACACTGAAGCTTTCTTT.

This sequence joins TRBV28 and TRBJ1-1; 10 bases are shared with TRBD1. J gave up 9 bases and V 6 bases, and 7 bases lay outside the gene matches. Germline loops: CDR1 MDHEN, CDR2 SYDVKM. The CDR3 is 13 amino acids. This chain's CDR3 is CASSSGTGDKAFF. The CDR3 nucleotides read TGTGCCAGCAGCTCCGGGACAGGGGATAAAGCTTTCTTT.